What follows are 32 T cell receptor beta chains derived from one specimen sequenced in a study of regulatory T cells in long-lasting Graves disease. The sample's time point: newly diagnosed GD, antithyroid drugs for less than 3 months. Construction of the TCR library relied on RNA isolated from PBMCs. For TCR beta, libraries came from iRepertoire HTBI primers and Arm-PCR of CDR3 regions. MiXCR, run by TCRdb on the multiplex PCR reads, gives a single entry per CDR3 protein. The data show 550,000 to 650,000 distinct CDR3 sequences, with around 16% seen just once and around 11% held by the top ten. Separately, the same data were catalogued under a study of T cells in Graves' hyperthyroidism and ophthalmopathy.

The sequenced sample was peripheral blood mononuclear cells (PBMCs), obtained at new diagnosis, from a patient treated with antithyroid drugs. These receptors were collected from a man aged 18 to 30 with Graves disease.

The table lists this clonotype with many counts. This rearrangement joins TRBV28 to TRBJ1-1; no definite D call. The CDR3 length is 13 residues. From germline, CDR1 is MDHEN and CDR2 SYDVKM. V lost 5 bases to trimming and J lost 3 bases, with 10 bases between them. The CDR3 coding sequence is TGTGCCAGCAGTCCACCCTTGGACACTGAAGCTTTCTTT. It codes for CASSPPLDTEAFF. Full variable domain (rest looked up from reference TRBV28 and TRBJ1-1): DVKVTQSSRYLVKRTGEKVFLECVQDMDHENMFWYRQDPGLGLRLIYFSYDVKMKEKGDIPEGYSVSREKKERFSLILESASTNQTSMYLCASSPPLDTEAFFGQGTRLTVV.

The table lists this clonotype with many counts. The V and J genes are TRBV6-1 and TRBJ2-7; D perhaps matches TRBD2 (5 bases). V was pared by 0 bases and J by 1 base, with 13 bases between. Germline-derived CDR1 and CDR2 are MNHNS and SASEGT. CDR3 length equals 16 residues. The CDR3 coding sequence is TGTGCCAGCAGTGAAGCCGGGCGAGGGAGATCCTACGAGCAGTACTTC. This translates into CASSEAGRGRSYEQYF.

In this sample, this clonotype turned up many times. Written as DNA, the CDR3 is TGTGCCAGTATCCCCGAAGGTGGGAGGACGTCCTACAATGAGCAGTTCTTC. As protein: CASIPEGGRTSYNEQFF. The chain is built from TRBV27 and TRBJ2-1, with D perhaps matching TRBD2 (6 bases). Trimming stripped 9 bases from V and 1 base from J, with 22 bases between. CDR1 is MNHEY, CDR2 SMNVEV, per germline (reference sequence). This CDR3 contains 17 residues.

The chain couples TRBV27 to TRBJ2-6; no reliable D call. Germline loops: CDR1 MNHEY, CDR2 SMNVEV (reference sequence). With 0 bases removed from V and 2 bases from J, the gap between germline ends came to 8 bases. CDR3 length: 16 residues. The CDR3 sequence is CASSLSPGAGANVLTF. The CDR3 region has the DNA TGTGCCAGCAGTTTATCCCCTGGGGCTGGGGCCAACGTCCTGACTTTC.

Points on this clonotype: The junction differs from germline at one of its ends, possibly a read error. The rearrangement uses TRBV2 and TRBJ1-2; 12 positions match TRBD1. This CDR3 is 16 amino acids long. The germline V gene has CDR1 SNHLY and CDR2 FYNNEI. The CDR3 sequence is CASSFNSPGTGGRIPF. The CDR3 DNA reads TGTGCCAGCAGTTTTAATAGCCCCGGGACAGGGGGCCGGATCCCCTTC.

A remark on this clonotype: At one end the junction does not follow the germline gene, possibly because of a read error. The genes are TRBV6-5 and TRBJ2-2; D unresolved. The CDR3 consists of 14 residues. Germline CDR1 MNHEY, CDR2 SVGAGI. CDR3 nucleotides: TGTGCCGGCAGTTACCGGCCGAACACCGGGGAGCTGTTTTTT. This encodes CAGSYRPNTGELFF.

A word on this clonotype: Just one base apart from a much larger clone, this may be a read error. J is TRBJ2-5 and V is TRBV6-1; TRBD1 aligns across 8 bases. J lost 7 bases, V lost 6 bases, and 10 bases had no gene match. The CDR3 runs 14 residues. Per the germline V gene, CDR1 is MNHNS and CDR2 is SASEGT. CDR3: CASRKTGVGVTQYF. For the CDR3, the DNA is TGTGCCAGCAGAAAGACAGGGGTCGGAGTGACCCAGTACTTC.

This clonotype was found many times. A read error may produce the germline difference seen at one junction end. The J gene is TRBJ2-4, the V gene TRBV5-1; weak D call: TRBD2 (5 bases). In germline, CDR1 is SGHRS, CDR2 YFSETQ. CDR3 length: 14 amino acids. CDR3 in amino acids: CASSPSGGLAGYGF. The CDR3 nucleotides are TGCGCCAGCAGCCCATCTGGTGGGCTAGCCGGCTATGGCTTC.

The V and J genes are TRBV6-2 or TRBV6-3 and TRBJ2-3; 8 nucleotides match TRBD2. This CDR3 comprises 17 residues. V trimming: 7 bases; J trimming: 5 bases; junction bases outside the gene matches: 17. The germline V gene encodes CDR1 MNHEY and CDR2 SVGEGT. The CDR3 DNA reads as TGTGCCAGCACACTACGAGTCGGGAGGGCAATTCTAGATACGCAGTATTTT. This encodes CASTLRVGRAILDTQYF.

The chain joins TRBV11-2 to TRBJ2-2; 7 bases are shared with TRBD2. The V segment lost 5 bases and the J segment 2 bases; nucleotides outside the gene matches: 5. This CDR3 has 15 residues. Germline CDR1 and CDR2: SGHAT and FQNNGV. For the CDR3, the DNA is TGTGCCAGCAGCCTACCAGCGGGAAACACCGGGGAGCTGTTTTTT. Its protein is CASSLPAGNTGELFF.

Concerning this clonotype itself: A read error may account for a junction end that differs from germline. This sequence joins TRBV30 and TRBJ2-5; D is ambiguous. The CDR3 totals 13 residues. Per germline, CDR1 GTSNPN and CDR2 SVGIG (reference sequence). The CDR3 region is CAWSVGFQETQHF. DNA of the CDR3: TGTGCCTGGAGTGTGGGTTTCCAAGAGACCCAGCACTTC.

This clonotype was observed many times. The rearrangement links TRBV3-1 to TRBJ1-1; D is unclear. Trimming shortened V by 5 bases and J by 4 bases, and 17 bases separated the two germline ends. Germline assignment: CDR1 LGHDT and CDR2 YNNKEL (reference sequence). CDR3 length equals 15 residues. In DNA, the CDR3 is TGTGCCAGCAGCTACAAGATAATAGGGTTCACTGAAGCTTTCTTT. It encodes CASSYKIIGFTEAFF.

V and J are TRBV19 and TRBJ1-1, with TRBD1 matching over 10 bases. This CDR3 has 14 residues. Looked up from germline, CDR1 is LNHDA and CDR2 is SQIVND (reference sequence). The ends lost 4 bases at V and 6 bases at J; junction bases unmatched: 5. Written as DNA, the CDR3 is TGTGCCAGTAGTAGACAGGGGGCTGTCGCTGAAGCTTTCTTT. This gives the protein CASSRQGAVAEAFF.

CDR3 DNA sequence: TGTGCCAGCAGCTTAGCAGGGGTCTCGAACACTGAAGCTTTCTTT. Translating it yields CASSLAGVSNTEAFF. The chain carries TRBV7-2 and TRBJ1-1, with D maybe TRBD1 (5 bases). The V gene lost 0 bases and the J gene lost 1 base, with 9 bases spanning the gap. In germline, CDR1 is SGHTA, CDR2 FQGNSA. The CDR3 length is 15 residues.

The chain links TRBV5-1 to TRBJ2-7; 8 bases agree with TRBD1. The germline gives CDR1 SGHRS, CDR2 YFSETQ. The CDR3 length is 14 residues. V lost 4 bases and J lost 2; bases outside the gene matches: 5. Here the CDR3 DNA reads TGCGCCAGCAGCCCGGAGACAGGGGCCTACGAGCAGTACTTC. Residues: CASSPETGAYEQYF. Together with reference TRBV5-1 and TRBJ2-7, the CDR3 gives the full variable domain: KAGVTQTPRYLIKTRGQQVTLSCSPISGHRSVSWYQQTPGQGLQFLFEYFSETQRNKGNFPGRFSGRQFSNSRSEMNVSTLELGDSALYLCASSPETGAYEQYFGPGTRLTVT.

Only a few counts were recorded for this clonotype. The chain joins TRBV3-1 to TRBJ2-7, with D perhaps TRBD1 or TRBD2 (6 bases each). Germline assignment: CDR1 LGHDT and CDR2 YNNKEL (reference sequence). Trimming pared 7 bases from V and 2 bases from J, leaving 18 bases between. The CDR3 spans 15 residues. The CDR3 loop is CASNPGQGRTYEQYF. In DNA, the CDR3 is TGTGCCAGCAACCCGGGGCAGGGGAGGACCTACGAGCAGTACTTC.

This clonotype was found many times. Mismatch with germline at one junction end may stem from a read error. The CDR3 DNA is TGTGCCAGCAGCTTAGCTGGAGGTGAAGCTTTCTTT. It is translated as CASSLAGGEAFF. The chain employs TRBV5-1 and TRBJ1-1, with D hard to call. The CDR3 length is 12 residues. CDR1 is SGHRS and CDR2 is YFSETQ in the germline V gene.

The chain recombines TRBV7-9 with TRBJ2-5; TRBD1 agrees at 7 bases. With 4 bases clipped from V and 5 bases from J, the junction kept 13 bases outside the gene matches. This CDR3 has 16 amino acids. Germline lookup yields CDR1 SEHNR and CDR2 FQNEAQ (reference sequence). CDR3 DNA: TGTGCCAGCAGCTCCAATACGGGGACAGTCCGTGAGACCCAGTACTTC. It codes for CASSSNTGTVRETQYF.

In this sample, this clonotype turned up many times. The genes are TRBV6-5 and TRBJ1-5; D might be TRBD1 (6 bases). The CDR3 has 18 residues. V lost 0 bases to trimming and J lost 0 bases, with 15 bases between them. Germline-derived CDR1 and CDR2 are MNHEY and SVGAGI. The CDR3 nucleotides are TGTGCCAGCAGTTACTCGCCCACAGGGCCGGATAGCAATCAGCCCCAGCATTTT. Its translation: CASSYSPTGPDSNQPQHF.

The table lists this clonotype with many counts. This chain uses TRBV28 with TRBJ1-2; D is unclear. This CDR3 is 14 amino acids long. The germline gives CDR1 MDHEN, CDR2 SYDVKM. Trimming cost V 6 bases and J 2 bases, with 13 bases left between them. Here the CDR3 DNA reads TGTGCCAGCAGCCTCCGCCTCTCAAACTATGGCTACACCTTC. Translating it yields CASSLRLSNYGYTF.

This clonotype was found many times. V is TRBV7-2 and J is TRBJ2-1; TRBD2 matches 7 bases. The junction had 7 bases not matched to a gene; V was cut back by 2 bases and J by 9 bases. The CDR3 length is 14 residues. Germline lookup yields CDR1 SGHTA and CDR2 FQGNSA. CDR3 bases: TGTGCCAGCAGCTTACCCTTAGCGGGCACTGAGCAGTTCTTC. Protein product: CASSLPLAGTEQFF.

This clonotype was detected many times. The CDR3 spells CASSPAGGPYNEQFF. CDR3 nucleotide sequence: TGTGCCAGCAGCCCCGCGGGAGGGCCCTACAATGAGCAGTTCTTC. The genes are TRBV6-1 and TRBJ2-1; TRBD2 agrees at 9 bases. The CDR3 covers 15 residues. V shed 6 bases, J shed 2 bases, and the junction held 5 bases outside the gene matches. The germline gives CDR1 MNHNS, CDR2 SASEGT.

To note about this clonotype: The final CDR3 position lacks the conserved phenylalanine or tryptophan, pointing to a likely read error. V usage is TRBV28 and J usage is TRBJ2-1; TRBD1 or TRBD2 may be the D gene (5 bases each). From germline, CDR1 is MDHEN and CDR2 SYDVKM. CDR3 length: 12 residues. Trimming removed 7 bases at V and 2 bases at J, with 6 bases between. CDR3 sequence: CASKGPYNEQFL. In DNA form, the CDR3 reads TGTGCCAGCAAGGGACCCTACAATGAGCAGTTCCTC.

CDR3 sequence (DNA): TGTGCCAGCAGCCGGGAGTTAGATGAAGAGACCCAGTACTTC. Encoded protein: CASSRELDEETQYF. V usage is TRBV5-5 and J usage is TRBJ2-5; a weak D match, TRBD2 (6 bases). Trimming cost V 4 bases and J 3 bases, with 13 bases left between them. CDR1 and CDR2 (germline): SGHKS, YYEKEE (reference sequence). CDR3 size: 14 residues.

The chain uses TRBV11-3 and TRBJ1-2, with 7 positions matching TRBD1. This CDR3 has 15 amino acids. From germline, CDR1 is SGHNT and CDR2 YENEEA. Trimming cost V 5 bases and J 4 bases; bases outside gene matches: 10. The CDR3 is CASSIRDRQAYGYTF. CDR3 in DNA: TGTGCCAGCAGCATCCGGGACAGACAGGCCTATGGCTACACCTTC.

This clonotype has a single count. The chain is built from TRBV20-1 and TRBJ2-3, with D hard to call. The germline gives CDR1 DFQATT, CDR2 SNEGSKA (reference sequence). Trimming shortened V by 0 bases and J by 1 base, and 11 bases separated the two germline ends. This CDR3 is 15 amino acids long. CDR3 sequence reads: CSARDGLDGTDTQYF. The CDR3 nucleotides read TGCAGTGCTAGAGATGGGTTGGACGGCACAGATACGCAGTATTTT.

This clonotype has a count of ten or more. This chain connects TRBV29-1 to TRBJ1-1, with D possibly TRBD1 on 6 matching bases. The V gene lost 1 base and the J gene lost 6 bases, with 9 bases spanning the gap. Germline V lookup: CDR1 SQVTM, CDR2 ANQGSEA. The CDR3 consists of 12 residues. CDR3 DNA: TGCAGCGTTGAAGGGGGGCAGCCTGAAGCTTTCTTT. Residues: CSVEGGQPEAFF.

The genes are TRBV5-1 and TRBJ2-7; D could derive from TRBD1 or TRBD2 (6 bases each). Germline assignment: CDR1 SGHRS and CDR2 YFSETQ. The ends were cut back, 2 bases at V and 2 bases at J, with 23 bases in the middle. This CDR3 contains 18 residues. The CDR3 DNA is TGCGCCAGCAGCTTCGCTCATACCCAAAAGGGGGGTGCCTACGAGCAGTACTTC. Translating it yields CASSFAHTQKGGAYEQYF.

This clonotype was recorded at least ten times. The chain couples TRBV2 to TRBJ2-7; tentatively, D is TRBD1 (5 bases). The length of the CDR3 is 15 residues. V was shortened by 4 bases and J by 1 base, with 14 bases between the two germline ends. Germline loops: CDR1 SNHLY, CDR2 FYNNEI. CDR3 protein: CASSGAGSISYEQYF. Here the CDR3 DNA reads TGTGCCAGCAGTGGAGCAGGGTCCATATCCTACGAGCAGTACTTC.

This clonotype showed up just a few times. In DNA form, the CDR3 reads TGCAGTGCACGTCATGCTGGACAGCGCCTCTACGAGCAGTACTTC. It codes for CSARHAGQRLYEQYF. The genes are TRBV20-1 and TRBJ2-7; possibly TRBD1 for D (6 bases). Germline V gene sequence: CDR1 DFQATT, CDR2 SNEGSKA (reference sequence). V lost 6 bases and J lost 3, with 21 bases in between. The CDR3 loop spans 15 amino acids.

A word on this clonotype: This may be a read error, as it is one base from a much larger clone. The chain links TRBV7-9 to TRBJ2-3; D call uncertain. Between the trimmed V and J ends, which lost 1 base and 2 bases, there was a span of 7 bases. CDR1 is SEHNR, CDR2 FQNEAQ, per germline (reference sequence). The CDR3 runs 14 residues. CDR3 bases: TGTGCCAGCAGCTTAGAGGAGTTCACAGATACGCAGTATTTT. Translation: CASSLEEFTDTQYF. The full variable domain, rest sourced from reference TRBV7-9 and TRBJ2-3, is DTGVSQNPRHKITKRGQNVTFRCDPISEHNRLYWYRQTLGQGPEFLTYFQNEAQLEKSRLLSDRFSAERPKGSFSTLEIQRTEQGDSAMYLCASSLEEFTDTQYFGPGTRLTVL.

The chain is built from TRBV20-1 and TRBJ2-5; the D gene is possibly TRBD2 (6 bases). CDR1 is DFQATT, CDR2 SNEGSKA, per germline (reference sequence). The CDR3 loop spans 12 amino acids. V was shortened by 5 bases and J by 5 bases, with 12 bases between the two germline ends. The CDR3 nucleotides are TGCAGTGCTTTATCCCGGGGGGAGACCCAGTACTTC. Translated, it gives CSALSRGETQYF.